The rows below give T cell receptor beta chains drawn from one sample of a study of T-cell memory formation after mild COVID-19. TCRdb recomputed calls from the 5' RACE reads with MiXCR, one row per CDR3 protein. The table has approximately 500,000 distinct CDR3 sequences, approximately 23% seen once; the top ten hold about 12%. Sequenced material: PBMCs or a T cell subset sorted from them (not recorded which). All receptors derive from an adult woman who had mild COVID-19 (a few samples of this study predate the infection). Cell type and time point are not known. Both conserved end residues are part of each CDR3. A D gene is named only where the DNA matches it firmly. Not every row has a clone size; where given, it reads once, few, many or a size class.

CDR3nt: TGTGCCAGCAGTGATTCGGGTGCCGGGGCCAACGTCCTGACTTTC; CDR3aa: CASSDSGAGANVLTF; j_gene: TRBJ2-6; v_gene: TRBV6-1; abundance: few; d_gene: -
CDR3nt: TGTGCCAGCTTCAGGGTCCCAGATACGCAGTATTTT; CDR3aa: CASFRVPDTQYF; j_gene: TRBJ2-3; v_gene: TRBV6-6; abundance: -; d_gene: -
CDR3nt: TGTGCCAGCAGCGTAGCTTCGGACAGCTACACCGGGGAGATGTTTTTT; CDR3aa: CASSVASDSYTGEMFF; j_gene: TRBJ2-2; v_gene: TRBV9; abundance: -; d_gene: -
CDR3nt: TGTGCCAGCACCGCGCGGGGGGGCGGCACAGATACGCAGTATTTT; CDR3aa: CASTARGGGTDTQYF; j_gene: TRBJ2-3; v_gene: TRBV3-1; abundance: few; d_gene: TRBD2
CDR3nt: TGTGCCACCAGTTCCCGCCGAGGGGGTATCTATGGCTACACCTTC; CDR3aa: CATSSRRGGIYGYTF; j_gene: TRBJ1-2; v_gene: TRBV24-1; abundance: -; d_gene: -
CDR3nt: TGTGCCAGCAGCTTTCAGACAGGGATTAACACCGGGGAGCTGTTTTTT; CDR3aa: CASSFQTGINTGELFF; j_gene: TRBJ2-2; v_gene: TRBV11-2; abundance: -; d_gene: TRBD1
CDR3nt: TGTGCCAGCAGCTTTGACCCTGCGGCAGGTGAGCAGTTCTTC; CDR3aa: CASSFDPAAGEQFF; j_gene: TRBJ2-1; v_gene: TRBV11-2; abundance: few; d_gene: -
CDR3nt: TGTGCTAGTGGGGCCTTTAGGCCAACAGATACGCAGTATTTT; CDR3aa: CASGAFRPTDTQYF; j_gene: TRBJ2-3; v_gene: TRBV12-5; abundance: once; d_gene: -
CDR3nt: TGCGCCAGCATCCGGACTAGCGGGGGGGCTGGGTGGAATGAGCAGTTCTTC; CDR3aa: CASIRTSGGAGWNEQFF; j_gene: TRBJ2-1; v_gene: TRBV5-1; abundance: -; d_gene: TRBD2
CDR3nt: TGTGCCAGCAGCGTAGCGGGAGGTCTCTACAATGAGCAGTTCTTC; CDR3aa: CASSVAGGLYNEQFF; j_gene: TRBJ2-1; v_gene: TRBV9; abundance: -; d_gene: TRBD2
CDR3nt: TGTGCCAGCAGCCAAGGAACCGTGAACAATGAGCAGTTCTTC; CDR3aa: CASSQGTVNNEQFF; j_gene: TRBJ2-1; v_gene: TRBV3-1; abundance: few; d_gene: -
CDR3nt: TGTGCCAGCAGCCAACCCCCGGGAAACACTGAAGCTTTCTTT; CDR3aa: CASSQPPGNTEAFF; j_gene: TRBJ1-1; v_gene: TRBV7-2; abundance: -; d_gene: -